The next 17 T cell receptor beta chains were all read from a single sample in a study of shared clonotypes between healthy human individuals. Only in-frame clones appear in the TCRdb table, and some are missing; sequencing was by immunoSEQ multiplex PCR. There are 2.3 million or so clones in the sample; approximately 95% occur only once, and 0.35% to 0.45% lies in the top ten. Sequencing was done on a sample of naive CD4+ T cells from PBMCs. This sample's subset: CD45RA+ positively selected. These receptors were taken from a man between 18 and 35 years old in good health. Some clones in this sample may be carry-over from other donors' samples.

This chain connects TRBV4-2 to TRBJ2-3, with D unresolved. The CDR3 loop spans 16 amino acids. Trimming cost V 1 base and J 0 bases, with 11 bases left between them. Germline V gene lookup returns CDR1 LGHNA and CDR2 YNFKEQ. CDR3 amino acids: CASSQATYTSTDTQYF. In nucleotides, the CDR3 is TGTGCCAGCAGCCAAGCAACTTATACTAGCACAGATACGCAGTATTTT.

V and J are TRBV6-4 and TRBJ1-5; D is perhaps TRBD1 (5 bases). Trimming shortened V by 4 bases and J by 11 bases, and 21 bases separated the two germline ends. Germline V gene data show CDR1 as MRHNA and CDR2 as SNTAGT. The CDR3 consists of 15 residues. CDR3 in amino acids: CASSGNRGLTRAQHF. Written as DNA, the CDR3 is TGTGCCAGCAGTGGAAATAGGGGACTTACCAGAGCCCAGCATTTT.

This clone came up once. This chain links TRBV6-1 with TRBJ2-7; D may be TRBD2 (6 bases). Germline assignment: CDR1 MNHNS and CDR2 SASEGT. The CDR3 is 11 residues long. This CDR3 reads CGAGPSYEQYF. The CDR3 DNA reads TGTGGGGCGGGGCCTTCCTACGAGCAGTACTTC.

The chain combines TRBV4-1 with TRBJ1-1; maybe TRBD1 (6 bases). Germline V CDR1 and CDR2: MGHRA, YSYEKL. CDR3 length equals 13 residues. Trimming left V 5 bases short and J 7 bases short, with 14 bases between. The CDR3 loop reads CASSNTGLGEAFF. The DNA for the CDR3 is TGCGCCAGCAGCAATACAGGGTTGGGTGAAGCTTTCTTT.

This chain joins TRBV15 and TRBJ2-7, with D possibly being TRBD1 or TRBD2 (5 bases each). V gave up 4 bases and J gave up 6 bases, with 22 bases separating them. There are 16 residues in the CDR3. The germline gives CDR1 LNHNV, CDR2 YYDKDF (reference sequence). The CDR3 is CATSTRRDLNDPEQYF. CDR3 DNA sequence: TGTGCCACCAGCACTCGCCGGGACCTCAATGATCCCGAGCAGTACTTC.

The rearrangement uses TRBV5-6 and TRBJ1-1; possibly TRBD1 for D (6 bases). Germline V lookup: CDR1 SGHDT, CDR2 YYEEEE. The germline V and J ends were trimmed by 2 bases and 6 bases, with 11 bases remaining between them. This CDR3 contains 13 residues. CDR3 DNA sequence: TGTGCCAGCAGCTTAAACAGGGCTGCTGAAGCTTTCTTT. Translating gives CASSLNRAAEAFF.

In its sample, this clone was seen a few times. Other DNA sequences in the same sample also yield this CDR3. This chain links TRBV27 with TRBJ1-1, with D perhaps matching TRBD1 (5 bases). There are 13 residues in the CDR3. Trimming left V 2 bases short and J 5 bases short, with 9 bases between. Germline V gives CDR1 MNHEY, CDR2 SMNVEV (reference sequence). The CDR3 region is CASSLPGGTEAFF. CDR3 nucleotide sequence: TGTGCCAGCAGTTTACCGGGGGGGACTGAAGCTTTCTTT.

The chain joins TRBV6-6 to TRBJ2-7; D might be TRBD1 (5 bases). Germline V CDR1 and CDR2: MNHNY, SVGAGI (reference sequence). V lost 2 bases and J lost 3, with 14 bases in between. The CDR3 has 15 residues. The CDR3 region is CASSYAQGTFYEQYF. CDR3 coding DNA: TGTGCCAGCAGTTACGCTCAGGGAACCTTCTACGAGCAGTACTTC.

For this clone: The same CDR3 arises from other DNA sequences in this sample as well. The rearrangement uses TRBV5-1 and TRBJ2-7; 7 bases map to TRBD1. The CDR3 runs to 14 residues. V lost 4 bases and J lost 2; bases outside the gene matches: 6. Germline V gene lookup returns CDR1 SGHRS and CDR2 YFSETQ. This CDR3 reads CASSPRQGTYEQYF. The CDR3, as DNA: TGCGCCAGCAGCCCCCGACAGGGCACCTACGAGCAGTACTTC.

V usage is TRBV4-1 and J usage is TRBJ1-4; possible D gene TRBD1, 6 bases. The CDR3 totals 15 residues. Germline V lookup: CDR1 MGHRA, CDR2 YSYEKL. V lost 0 bases, J lost 4 bases, and 9 bases lay in between. CDR3 protein: CASSQEGADNEKLFF. CDR3 bases: TGCGCCAGCAGCCAAGAGGGGGCCGATAATGAAAAACTGTTTTTT.

The chain employs TRBV5-1 and TRBJ2-2; no clear D. V lost 3 bases to trimming and J lost 1 base, with 7 bases between them. CDR1 SGHRS and CDR2 YFSETQ come from the germline V gene. The CDR3 has 14 residues. The CDR3 spells CASSYLENTGELFF. The CDR3, as DNA: TGCGCCAGCAGCTACCTGGAGAACACCGGGGAGCTGTTTTTT.

The chain couples TRBV4-1 to TRBJ2-7; 7 bases are shared with TRBD1. The CDR3 covers 16 residues. The junction had 7 bases not matched to a gene; V was cut back by 2 bases and J by 0 bases. CDR1 and CDR2 from the germline V gene are MGHRA and YSYEKL. This CDR3 reads CASSQWTGSSSYEQYF. The CDR3 DNA reads TGCGCCAGCAGCCAATGGACAGGAAGTAGCTCCTACGAGCAGTACTTC.

The chain joins TRBV10-1 to TRBJ2-3; TRBD1 might be the D (7 bases). There are 15 residues in the CDR3. Per the germline V gene, CDR1 is WNHNN and CDR2 is SYGVQD (reference sequence). V was pared by 10 bases and J by 4 bases, with 21 bases between. The CDR3 region is CANTLRTGGSDTQYF. Here the CDR3 DNA reads TGCGCCAATACCCTCAGGACAGGAGGGTCAGATACGCAGTATTTT.

The V and J genes are TRBV11-2 and TRBJ1-2; possible D gene TRBD1, 5 bases. Trimming shortened V by 5 bases and J by 2 bases, and 12 bases separated the two germline ends. This CDR3 contains 14 residues. Per germline, CDR1 SGHAT and CDR2 FQNNGV. CDR3 region: CASSRGTPNYGYTF. CDR3 nucleotide sequence: TGTGCCAGCAGCAGGGGCACTCCGAACTATGGCTACACCTTC.

A few counts support this clone. V and J are TRBV7-2 and TRBJ1-5; D is perhaps TRBD1 (5 bases). V lost 4 bases and J 7 bases, leaving 11 bases between the germline ends. CDR1 and CDR2 from the germline V gene are SGHTA and FQGNSA. The CDR3 length is 13 residues. CDR3 region: CASSSGRSQPQHF. The CDR3 DNA sequence: TGTGCCAGCAGCTCGGGACGGTCCCAGCCCCAGCATTTT.

This clone was observed a few times. This chain uses TRBV5-1 with TRBJ1-1; D is unclear. This CDR3 has 13 residues. Germline assignment: CDR1 SGHRS and CDR2 YFSETQ. Trimming removed 0 bases from V and 7 bases from J, with 10 bases in between. Here the CDR3 reads CASSLGAGFEAFF. The CDR3 nucleotides read TGCGCCAGCAGCTTGGGTGCAGGTTTTGAAGCTTTCTTT. Combining the CDR3 with reference TRBV5-1 and TRBJ1-1 gives the whole variable domain KAGVTQTPRYLIKTRGQQVTLSCSPISGHRSVSWYQQTPGQGLQFLFEYFSETQRNKGNFPGRFSGRQFSNSRSEMNVSTLELGDSALYLCASSLGAGFEAFFGQGTRLTVV.

This chain connects TRBV7-2 to TRBJ2-2, with TRBD2 matching over 10 bases. This CDR3 has 16 residues. Germline CDR1 SGHTA, CDR2 FQGNSA. V dropped 5 bases and J dropped 4; count of bases not matched to a gene: 7. The CDR3 DNA is TGTGCCAGCAGCCGGCAGAGCGGGGGGGGCACCGGGGAGCTGTTTTTT. Its translation is CASSRQSGGGTGELFF.